The rows below give T cell receptor beta chains drawn from one sample of a study of T cells in Graves' hyperthyroidism and ophthalmopathy. TCRdb re-analysed the multiplex PCR reads in MiXCR, keeping a single row per CDR3 protein. The sample carries about 560,000 distinct CDR3 sequences, approximately 15% recorded once. The sequencing sample was made of blood. The origin of the receptors is a woman between 18 and 29 years old with Graves' hyperthyroidism. Both conserved end residues are part of each CDR3.

TRBJ2-5	TRBV7-2	14	CASSPAGSQETQYF
TRBJ2-1	TRBV28	16	CASSLFSFRSYNEQFF
TRBJ1-6	TRBV7-2	15	CASSLSGQYNSPLHF
TRBJ1-1	TRBV29-1	14	CSVGQGKVNTEAFF
TRBJ1-3	TRBV13	13	CASSLEEGNTIYF
TRBJ2-2	TRBV7-2	18	CASSLVAGTYANTGELFF
TRBJ2-7	TRBV7-2	13	CASSLGTGYEQYF
TRBJ1-2	TRBV10-2	14	CASSDTGGRYGYTF
TRBJ1-6	TRBV6-1	14	CASSPGPSTSPLHF
TRBJ2-5	TRBV7-2	15	CASSYRTSGQETQYF
TRBJ2-5	TRBV18	15	CASSPLGTGGETQYF
TRBJ2-5	TRBV6-6	19	CASSYSIIGLAGRSETQYF
TRBJ1-1	TRBV2	14	CASSERQGATEAFF
TRBJ2-7	TRBV4-2	15	CASSHQTGGGYEQYF
TRBJ2-3	TRBV20-1	15	CSAMSLGEGGDTQYF
TRBJ2-7	TRBV29-1	13	CSVVGQEPYEQYF
TRBJ2-1	TRBV12-3/TRBV12-4	15	CASRSRRGRYNEQFF
TRBJ2-7	TRBV12-3/TRBV12-4	14	CASSPAWQTYEQYF
TRBJ2-7	TRBV7-9	16	CASSSWEGQGSHEQYF
TRBJ2-5	TRBV5-1	17	CASSARTSGRAAETQYF
TRBJ1-6	TRBV29-1	13	CSVRQGAESPLHF
TRBJ2-1	TRBV11-3	15	CASSLGGTPLHEQFF
TRBJ1-2	TRBV6-1	13	CASSPRDPYGYTF
TRBJ2-1	TRBV12-5	14	CASGLGAGGDEQFF
TRBJ2-7	TRBV5-1	16	CASSIGGAAYSYEQYF
TRBJ1-1	TRBV19	13	CASGGTGSSEAFF